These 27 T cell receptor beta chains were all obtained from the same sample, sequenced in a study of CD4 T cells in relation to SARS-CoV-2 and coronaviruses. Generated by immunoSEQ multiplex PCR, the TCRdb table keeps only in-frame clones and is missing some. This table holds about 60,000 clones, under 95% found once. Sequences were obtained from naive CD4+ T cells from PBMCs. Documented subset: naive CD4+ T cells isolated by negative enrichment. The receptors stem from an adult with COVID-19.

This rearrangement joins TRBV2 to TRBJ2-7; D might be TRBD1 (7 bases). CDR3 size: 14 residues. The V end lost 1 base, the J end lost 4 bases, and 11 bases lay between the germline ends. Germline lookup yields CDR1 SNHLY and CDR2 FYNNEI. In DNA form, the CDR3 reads TGTGCCAGCAGTGAAGTGCAGGGGGGTTACGAGCAGTACTTC. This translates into CASSEVQGGYEQYF.

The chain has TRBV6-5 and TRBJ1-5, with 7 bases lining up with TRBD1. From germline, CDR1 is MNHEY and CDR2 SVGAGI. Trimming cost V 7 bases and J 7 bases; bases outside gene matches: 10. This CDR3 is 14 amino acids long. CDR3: CASKYTGDGQPQHF. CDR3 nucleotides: TGTGCCAGCAAGTATACAGGGGACGGACAGCCCCAGCATTTT.

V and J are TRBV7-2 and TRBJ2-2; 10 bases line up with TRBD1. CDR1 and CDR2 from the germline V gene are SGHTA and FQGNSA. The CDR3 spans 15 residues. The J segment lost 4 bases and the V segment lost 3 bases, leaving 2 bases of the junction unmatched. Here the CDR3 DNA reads TGTGCCAGCAGCTTGCGGACAGGGGGCACCGGGGAGCTGTTTTTT. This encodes CASSLRTGGTGELFF.

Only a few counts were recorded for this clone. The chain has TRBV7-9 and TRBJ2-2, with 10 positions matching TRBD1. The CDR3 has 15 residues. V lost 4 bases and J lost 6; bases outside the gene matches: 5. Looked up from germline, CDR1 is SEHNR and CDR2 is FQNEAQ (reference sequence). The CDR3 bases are TGTGCCAGCAGCTCCGACAGGGGGCTCCCCGGGGAGCTGTTTTTT. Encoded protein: CASSSDRGLPGELFF.

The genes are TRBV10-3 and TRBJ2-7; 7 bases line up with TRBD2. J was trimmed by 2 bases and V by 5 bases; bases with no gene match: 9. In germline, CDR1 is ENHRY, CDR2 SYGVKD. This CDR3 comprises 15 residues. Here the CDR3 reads CAISSDRLAAYEQYF. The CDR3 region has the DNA TGTGCCATCAGTTCTGACCGACTAGCTGCCTACGAGCAGTACTTC.

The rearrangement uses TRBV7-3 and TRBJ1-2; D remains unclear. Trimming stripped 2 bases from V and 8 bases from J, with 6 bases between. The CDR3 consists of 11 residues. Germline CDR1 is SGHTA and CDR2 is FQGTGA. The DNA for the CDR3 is TGTGCCAGCAGCTTATGGCGGGGCTACACCTTC. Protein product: CASSLWRGYTF.

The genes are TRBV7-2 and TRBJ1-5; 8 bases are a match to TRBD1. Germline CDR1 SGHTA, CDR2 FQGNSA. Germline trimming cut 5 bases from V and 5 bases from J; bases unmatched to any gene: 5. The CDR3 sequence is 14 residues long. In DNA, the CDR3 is TGTGCCAGCAGCCCAGGACAGGGAGATCAGCCCCAGCATTTT. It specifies CASSPGQGDQPQHF.

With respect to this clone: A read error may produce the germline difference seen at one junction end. CDR3 nucleotides: TGTGCTAGCAGCTTAGCGGGGGGGCGGGAAGAGCAGTTCTTC. Encoded protein: CASSLAGGREEQFF. The rearrangement uses TRBV7-7 and TRBJ2-1; TRBD2 matches at 11 bases. The CDR3 length is 14 residues. Germline-derived CDR1 and CDR2 are SSHAT and FNYEAQ (reference sequence).

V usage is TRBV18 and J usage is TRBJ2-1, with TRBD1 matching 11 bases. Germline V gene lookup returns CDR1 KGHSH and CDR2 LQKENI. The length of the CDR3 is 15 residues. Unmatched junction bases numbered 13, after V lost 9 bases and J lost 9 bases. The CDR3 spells CASSKPGQGVSEQFF. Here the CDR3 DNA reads TGTGCCAGTTCTAAACCGGGACAGGGGGTGAGTGAGCAGTTCTTC.

This CDR3 is CASSLAPATDTQYF. The CDR3 coding sequence is TGTGCCAGCAGCTTAGCCCCAGCAACAGATACGCAGTATTTT. The chain couples TRBV7-2 to TRBJ2-3; no definite D call. V was shortened by 0 bases and J by 3 bases, with 7 bases between the two germline ends. The germline CDR1 and CDR2 sequences are SGHTA and FQGNSA. There are 14 residues in the CDR3.

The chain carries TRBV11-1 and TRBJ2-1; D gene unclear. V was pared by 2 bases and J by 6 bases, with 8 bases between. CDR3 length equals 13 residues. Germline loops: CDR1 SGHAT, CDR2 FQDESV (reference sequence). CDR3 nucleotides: TGTGCCAGCAGCTTAAATCGCGTCAATGAGCAGTTCTTC. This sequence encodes CASSLNRVNEQFF.

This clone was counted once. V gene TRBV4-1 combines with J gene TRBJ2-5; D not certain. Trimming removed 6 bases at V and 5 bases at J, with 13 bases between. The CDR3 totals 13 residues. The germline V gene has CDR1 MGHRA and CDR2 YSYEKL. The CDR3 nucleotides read TGCGCCAGCAGTCCCGGTCGTCAGGAGACCCAGTACTTC. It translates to CASSPGRQETQYF.

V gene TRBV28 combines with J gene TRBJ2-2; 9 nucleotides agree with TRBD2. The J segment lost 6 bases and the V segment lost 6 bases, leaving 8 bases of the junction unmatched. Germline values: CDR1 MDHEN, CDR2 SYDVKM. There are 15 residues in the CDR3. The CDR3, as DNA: TGTGCCAGCAGACGATCTAGCGGGATGGCCGGGGAGCTGTTTTTT. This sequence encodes CASRRSSGMAGELFF.

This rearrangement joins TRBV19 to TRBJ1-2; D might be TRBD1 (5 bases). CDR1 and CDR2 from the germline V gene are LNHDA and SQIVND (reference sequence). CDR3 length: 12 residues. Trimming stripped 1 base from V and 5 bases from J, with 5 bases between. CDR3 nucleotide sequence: TGTGCCAGTAGTATAGCAGGGTATGGCTACACCTTC. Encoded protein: CASSIAGYGYTF.

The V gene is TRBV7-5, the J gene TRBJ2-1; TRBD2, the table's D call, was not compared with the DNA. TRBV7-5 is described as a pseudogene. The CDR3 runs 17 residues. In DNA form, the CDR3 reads TGTGTCAGAAGCCCCCGCGCGTCGGGAGAGACCTACAATGAGCAGTTCTTC. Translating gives CVRSPRASGETYNEQFF.

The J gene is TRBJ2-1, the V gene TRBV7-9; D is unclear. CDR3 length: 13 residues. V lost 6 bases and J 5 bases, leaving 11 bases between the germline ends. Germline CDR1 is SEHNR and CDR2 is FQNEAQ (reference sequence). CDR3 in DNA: TGTGCCAGCAGTAAGGGAACCCACAATGAGCAGTTCTTC. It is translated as CASSKGTHNEQFF.

CDR3 nucleotides: TGTGCCAGTAGTAAAAATGGACTAGCGGCTAACACCGGGGAGCTGTTTTTT. This translates into CASSKNGLAANTGELFF. The chain is built from TRBV19 and TRBJ2-2, with 10 bases fitting TRBD2. CDR3 length: 17 amino acids. The J segment lost 2 bases and the V segment lost 4 bases, leaving 7 bases of the junction unmatched. Germline assignment: CDR1 LNHDA and CDR2 SQIVND (reference sequence).

The CDR3, as DNA: TGTGCCAGCAGCTTGGGACAGGGCCAAGAGACCCAGTACTTC. Its translation: CASSLGQGQETQYF. The chain is built from TRBV7-3 and TRBJ2-5; 9 bases match TRBD1. Germline V gene data show CDR1 as SGHTA and CDR2 as FQGTGA. This CDR3 region has 14 residues. The V gene end was trimmed by 3 bases and the J gene end by 1 base; junction bases not matched to a gene: 0.

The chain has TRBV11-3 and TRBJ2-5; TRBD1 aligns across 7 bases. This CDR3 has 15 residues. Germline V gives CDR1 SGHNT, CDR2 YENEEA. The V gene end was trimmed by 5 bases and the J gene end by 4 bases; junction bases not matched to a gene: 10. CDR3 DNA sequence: TGTGCCAGCAGCGCGAGAACAGGGGCGAGAGAGACCCAGTACTTC. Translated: CASSARTGARETQYF.

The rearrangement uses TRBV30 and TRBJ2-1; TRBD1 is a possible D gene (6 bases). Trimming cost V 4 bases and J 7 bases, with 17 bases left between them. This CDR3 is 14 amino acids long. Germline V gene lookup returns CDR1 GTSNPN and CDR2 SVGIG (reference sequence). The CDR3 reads CAWKQGFVYNEQFF. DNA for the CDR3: TGTGCCTGGAAACAGGGATTCGTGTATAATGAGCAGTTCTTC.

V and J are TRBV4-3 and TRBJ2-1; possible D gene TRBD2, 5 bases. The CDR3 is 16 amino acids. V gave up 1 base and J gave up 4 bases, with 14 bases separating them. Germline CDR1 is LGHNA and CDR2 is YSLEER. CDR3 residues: CASSQVGGRTYNEQFF. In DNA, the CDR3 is TGCGCCAGCAGCCAAGTGGGTGGGAGAACGTACAATGAGCAGTTCTTC.

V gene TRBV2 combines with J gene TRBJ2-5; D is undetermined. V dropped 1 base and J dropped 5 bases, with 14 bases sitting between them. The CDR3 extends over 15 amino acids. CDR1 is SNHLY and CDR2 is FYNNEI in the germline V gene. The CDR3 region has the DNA TGTGCCAGCAGTGAAGGGGCAGGACCCGAGGAGACCCAGTACTTC. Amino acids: CASSEGAGPEETQYF.

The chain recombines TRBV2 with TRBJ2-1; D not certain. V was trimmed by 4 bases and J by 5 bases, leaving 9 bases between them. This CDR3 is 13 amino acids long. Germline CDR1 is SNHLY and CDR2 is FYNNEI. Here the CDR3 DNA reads TGTGCCAGCAGTGTCGTAGCCCACAATGAGCAGTTCTTC. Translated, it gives CASSVVAHNEQFF. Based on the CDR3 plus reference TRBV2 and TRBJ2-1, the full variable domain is EPEVTQTPSHQVTQMGQEVILRCVPISNHLYFYWYRQILGQKVEFLVSFYNNEISEKSEIFDDQFSVERPDGSNFTLKIRSTKLEDSAMYFCASSVVAHNEQFFGPGTRLTVL.

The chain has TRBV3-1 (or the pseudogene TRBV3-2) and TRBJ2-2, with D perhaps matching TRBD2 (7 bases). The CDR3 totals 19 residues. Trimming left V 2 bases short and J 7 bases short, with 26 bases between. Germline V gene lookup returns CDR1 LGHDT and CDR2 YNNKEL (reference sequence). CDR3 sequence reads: CASSQPGGPQAGRNGELFF. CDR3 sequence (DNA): TGTGCCAGCAGCCAACCTGGGGGGCCCCAAGCGGGACGTAACGGGGAGCTGTTTTTT.

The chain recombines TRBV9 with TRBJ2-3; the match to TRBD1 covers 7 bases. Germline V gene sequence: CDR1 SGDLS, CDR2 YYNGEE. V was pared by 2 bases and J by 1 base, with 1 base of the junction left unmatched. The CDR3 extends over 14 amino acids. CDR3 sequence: CASSVDRGTDTQYF. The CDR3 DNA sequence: TGTGCCAGCAGCGTCGACAGGGGCACAGATACGCAGTATTTT.

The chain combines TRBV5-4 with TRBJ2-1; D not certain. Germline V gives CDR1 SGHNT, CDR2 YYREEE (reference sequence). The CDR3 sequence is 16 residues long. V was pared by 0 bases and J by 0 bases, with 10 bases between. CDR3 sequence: CASSLGGASSYNEQFF. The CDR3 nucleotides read TGTGCCAGCAGCTTGGGGGGTGCGAGCTCCTACAATGAGCAGTTCTTC.

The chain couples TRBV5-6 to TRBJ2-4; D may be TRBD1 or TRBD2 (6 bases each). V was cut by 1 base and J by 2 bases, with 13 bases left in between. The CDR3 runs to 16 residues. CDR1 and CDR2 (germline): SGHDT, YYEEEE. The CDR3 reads CASSLLGGSSKNIQYF. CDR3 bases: TGTGCCAGCAGCTTGTTAGGGGGGAGCTCCAAAAACATTCAGTACTTC.